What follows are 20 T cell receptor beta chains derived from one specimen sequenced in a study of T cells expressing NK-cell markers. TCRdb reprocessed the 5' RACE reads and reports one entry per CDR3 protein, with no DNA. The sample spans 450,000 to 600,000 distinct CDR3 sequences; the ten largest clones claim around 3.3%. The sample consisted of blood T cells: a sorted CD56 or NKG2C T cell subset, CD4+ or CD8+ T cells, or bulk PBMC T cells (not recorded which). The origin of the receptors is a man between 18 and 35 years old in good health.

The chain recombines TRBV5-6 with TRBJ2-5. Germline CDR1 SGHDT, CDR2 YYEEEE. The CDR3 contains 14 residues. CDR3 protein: CASSLRSDQETQYF.

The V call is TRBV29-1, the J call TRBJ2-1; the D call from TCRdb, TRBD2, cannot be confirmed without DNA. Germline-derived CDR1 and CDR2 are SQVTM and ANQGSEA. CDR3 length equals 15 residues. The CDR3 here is CSVGHRLAGVNEQFF.

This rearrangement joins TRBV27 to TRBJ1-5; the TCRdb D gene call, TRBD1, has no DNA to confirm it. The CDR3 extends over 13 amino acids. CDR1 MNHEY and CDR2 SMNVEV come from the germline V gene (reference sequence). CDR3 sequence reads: CASSVGGFQPQHF.

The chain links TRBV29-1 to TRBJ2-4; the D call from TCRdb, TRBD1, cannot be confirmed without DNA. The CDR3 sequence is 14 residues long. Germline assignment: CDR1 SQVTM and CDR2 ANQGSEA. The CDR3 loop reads CSVVGGNAKNIQYF.

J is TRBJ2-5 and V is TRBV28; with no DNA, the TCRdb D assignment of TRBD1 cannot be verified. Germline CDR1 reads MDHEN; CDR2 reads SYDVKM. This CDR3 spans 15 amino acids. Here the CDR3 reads CASSPLSPDGETQYF.

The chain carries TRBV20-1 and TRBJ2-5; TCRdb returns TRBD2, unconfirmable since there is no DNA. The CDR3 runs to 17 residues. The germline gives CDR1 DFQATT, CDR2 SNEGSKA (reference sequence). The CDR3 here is CSATRLAAQRIQETQYF.

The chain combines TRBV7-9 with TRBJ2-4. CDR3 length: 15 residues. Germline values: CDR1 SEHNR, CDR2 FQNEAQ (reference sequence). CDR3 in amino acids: CASSSRVGAKNIQYF.

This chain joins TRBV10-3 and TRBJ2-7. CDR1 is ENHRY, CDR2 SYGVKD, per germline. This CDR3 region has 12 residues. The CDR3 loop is CAISGNSLEQYF.

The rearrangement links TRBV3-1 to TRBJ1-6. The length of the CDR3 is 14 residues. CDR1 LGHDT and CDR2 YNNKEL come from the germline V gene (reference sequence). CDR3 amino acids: CASSPRGEGSPLHF.

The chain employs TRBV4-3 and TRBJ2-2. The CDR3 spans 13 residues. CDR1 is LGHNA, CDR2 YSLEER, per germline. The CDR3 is CASSQADPGELFF.

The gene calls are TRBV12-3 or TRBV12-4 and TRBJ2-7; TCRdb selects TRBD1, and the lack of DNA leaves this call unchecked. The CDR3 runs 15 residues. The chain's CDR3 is CASSSQTGGFGEQYF.

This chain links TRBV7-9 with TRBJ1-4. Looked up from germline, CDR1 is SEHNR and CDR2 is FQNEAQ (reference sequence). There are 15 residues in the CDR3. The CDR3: CASSSTATFNEKLFF.

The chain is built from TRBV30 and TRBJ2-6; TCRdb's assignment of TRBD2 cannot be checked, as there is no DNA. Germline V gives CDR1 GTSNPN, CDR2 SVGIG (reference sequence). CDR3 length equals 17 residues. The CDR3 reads CACTRLAGHSGANVLTF.

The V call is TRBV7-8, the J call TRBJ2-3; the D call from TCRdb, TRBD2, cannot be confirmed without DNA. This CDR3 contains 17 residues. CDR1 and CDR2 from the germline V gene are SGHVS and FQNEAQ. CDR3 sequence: CASSPSGGLAGGVTQYF.

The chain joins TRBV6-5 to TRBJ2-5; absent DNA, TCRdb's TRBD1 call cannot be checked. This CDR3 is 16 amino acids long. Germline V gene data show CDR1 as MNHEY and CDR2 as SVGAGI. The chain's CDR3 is CASSFTGIDWQETQYF.

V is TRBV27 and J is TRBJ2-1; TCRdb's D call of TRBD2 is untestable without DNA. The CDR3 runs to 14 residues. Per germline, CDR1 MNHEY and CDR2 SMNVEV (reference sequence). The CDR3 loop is CASRPGLQVGEQFF.

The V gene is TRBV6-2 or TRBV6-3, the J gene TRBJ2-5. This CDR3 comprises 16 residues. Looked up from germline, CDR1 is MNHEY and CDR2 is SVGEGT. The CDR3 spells CASSSQLTPYQETQYF.

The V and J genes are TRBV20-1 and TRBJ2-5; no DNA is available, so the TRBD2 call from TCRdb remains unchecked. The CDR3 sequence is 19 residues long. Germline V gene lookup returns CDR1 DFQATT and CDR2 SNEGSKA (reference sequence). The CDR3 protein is CSASRPGTGGLAGKETQYF.

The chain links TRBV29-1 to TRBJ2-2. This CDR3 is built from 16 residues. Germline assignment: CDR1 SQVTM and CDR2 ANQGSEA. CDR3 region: CSVEEAERANTGELFF.

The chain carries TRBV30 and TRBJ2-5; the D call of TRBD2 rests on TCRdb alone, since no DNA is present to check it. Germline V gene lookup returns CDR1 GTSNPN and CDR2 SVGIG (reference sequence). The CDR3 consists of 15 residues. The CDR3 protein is CAWSLASGSQETQYF.